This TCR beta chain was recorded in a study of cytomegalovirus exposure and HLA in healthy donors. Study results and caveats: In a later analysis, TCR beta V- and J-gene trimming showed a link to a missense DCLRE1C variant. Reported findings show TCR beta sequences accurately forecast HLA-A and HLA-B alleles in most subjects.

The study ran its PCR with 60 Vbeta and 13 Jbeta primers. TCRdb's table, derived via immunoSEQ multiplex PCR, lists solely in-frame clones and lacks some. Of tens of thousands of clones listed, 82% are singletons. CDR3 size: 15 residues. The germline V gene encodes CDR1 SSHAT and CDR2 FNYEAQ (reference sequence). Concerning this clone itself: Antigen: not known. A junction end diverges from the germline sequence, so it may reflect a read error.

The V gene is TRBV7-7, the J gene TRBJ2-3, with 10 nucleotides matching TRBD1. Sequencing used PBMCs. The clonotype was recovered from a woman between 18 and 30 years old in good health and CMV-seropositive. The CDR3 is CASSFGTGGTDTQYF. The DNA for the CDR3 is TGTGCTAGCAGCTTTGGGACAGGGGGCACAGATACGCAGTATTTT.